This T cell receptor (beta chain) was identified during a study of OX40 agonist ivuxolimab in advanced cancers. In terms of the full investigation: The costimulatory receptor OX40 (CD134) was targeted by ivuxolimab, a fully human IgG2 agonistic monoclonal antibody. A male proportion of almost 85% and a mean age of approximately 60 years, ranging from 23 to 79, were recorded for the dose-escalation cohort. Patients were allowed to have had prior anti-PD-1, anti-PD-L1 or anti-CTLA-4 therapy, and around 43% of the dose-escalation patients had been treated with checkpoint inhibitors. The monotherapy dose-escalation portion (N ≈ 57 patients) of the phase I ivuxolimab trial is reported in the paper. Peripheral TCRbeta sequencing aimed to test whether ivuxolimab altered TCR sequence diversity and caused clonal T-cell expansion. Among the approximately 54 dose-escalation patients, some 20 had hepatocellular carcinoma, roughly 15 melanoma, 9 renal cell carcinoma and 9 head and neck cancer. Partial responses occurred in three dose-escalation patients: two with cutaneous melanoma and one with hepatocellular carcinoma. Intravenous ivuxolimab was administered to patients every 2 weeks at six dose levels: 0.01, 0.1, 0.3, 1.5, 3 and 10 mg/kg.

The trial excluded patients who had a history of autoimmune disease or were on systemic immunosuppression. Peripheral blood for TCR sequencing was collected from all dose cohorts at baseline, on cycle 4 day 1, and on cycle 7 day 1. Samples were obtained from an open-label, multicenter, first-in-human phase I dose-escalation trial of ivuxolimab. Adults with locally advanced or metastatic melanoma, renal cell carcinoma, hepatocellular carcinoma or head and neck squamous cell carcinoma were enrolled in the trial. Before TCR sequencing, CD4+ T cells and CD8+ T cells were sorted from peripheral blood as separate populations. From a lookup of the germline V gene, CDR1 and CDR2 are SQVTM and ANQGSEA. V lost 6 bases and J lost 4 bases; the stretch between them is 8 bases long. Taken from cysteine to phenylalanine, the CDR3 has 11 residues. Only the CDR3 part of the read is kept: 33 bases, read in frame from the first base.

Genomic DNA was extracted from sorted cells for sequencing of the TCRbeta CDR3 region. TCRbeta CDR3 regions were sequenced using the immunoSEQ Assay. The immuneACCESS repertoire file appears here via TCRdb, limited to in-frame rearrangements. These files lack a portion of the clones; in checked studies, under half of the deficit traces to unresolved V genes, and the cause of the others is not known. Present in this sample are approximately 110,000 clones, around 92% of which were seen just once. The ten largest clones capture under 0.9% of the sample. What the study reported, not specific to this receptor: At doses of 0.1 to 3.0 mg/kg, clonal expansion of both CD4+ and CD8+ blood T cells was observed from baseline to week 6. Low levels of normalized T-cell clonal expansion were also seen in some patients who did not respond. After ivuxolimab, CD8+ T cells had more expanded clones than CD4+ T cells on average. The antigen specificity of the clonally expanded peripheral T cells was not determined. In partial responders in the 0.1-3.0 mg/kg groups, normalized peripheral clonal expansion was found to be among the lowest, especially among CD8+ T cells.

Regarding this clone: The target of this receptor is not known. The input lacks base qualities; no much larger clone sits a single base away.

The sequence links TRBV29-1 to TRBJ2-3; no D gene can be assigned with confidence. The TCR sequence derives from an adult with an advanced solid tumor such as melanoma, head and neck, liver or kidney cancer. The specimen comprised CD4+ or CD8+ T cells sorted from blood, sampled in a trial of the OX40 agonist ivuxolimab. The CDR3 region has the sequence CSVTRSDTQYF. At the DNA level, the sequence is TGCAGCGTCACCCGGTCAGATACGCAGTATTTT.